These T cell receptor beta chains were read from a single sample in a study of blood T cell repertoires in COVID-19. Clones were read by immunoSEQ multiplex PCR, and TCRdb kept only the in-frame ones, dropping some. The data hold under 300,000 clones, with 88% observed a single time. Material: PBMCs or T cells enriched from blood (not recorded which). Receptors originate from a woman aged 45-59 years who had recovered from COVID-19. CDR3s include the opening cysteine and the closing phenylalanine or tryptophan. A D gene is named only where the DNA matches it firmly.

12	TRBV30	-	TRBJ1-5	CAWSLPRATQHF	TGTGCCTGGAGTCTTCCGCGGGCAACCCAGCATTTT
14	TRBV5-1	TRBD1	TRBJ1-2	CASSLETGNYGYTF	TGCGCCAGCAGCTTGGAGACAGGGAACTATGGCTACACCTTC
11	TRBV6-2/TRBV6-3	-	TRBJ1-1	CASSSRVGAFF	TGTGCCAGCAGTTCGAGGGTGGGAGCTTTCTTT
15	TRBV7-9	-	TRBJ1-1	CASSLVGLINTEAFF	TGTGCCAGCAGCTTAGTGGGACTCATTAACACTGAAGCTTTCTTT
14	TRBV20-1	-	TRBJ1-3	CSASIRGSGNTIYF	TGCAGTGCTAGTATCCGCGGCTCTGGAAACACCATATATTTT
16	TRBV11-2	TRBD1	TRBJ1-1	CASSLRERQGASEAFF	TGTGCCAGCAGCTTACGGGAAAGGCAGGGGGCCTCTGAAGCTTTCTTT
15	TRBV7-2	TRBD1	TRBJ2-7	CASSRDRGRVSEQYF	TGTGCCAGCAGCCGGGACAGGGGGCGAGTTAGCGAGCAGTACTTC
15	TRBV24-1	TRBD1	TRBJ2-3	CATSDPGQRADTQYF	TGTGCCACCAGTGATCCGGGACAGAGGGCAGATACGCAGTATTTT
15	TRBV4-2	TRBD2	TRBJ2-7	CASSQAFGGNYEQYF	TGTGCCAGCAGCCAAGCCTTCGGGGGGAACTACGAGCAGTACTTC
15	TRBV11-2	-	TRBJ2-1	CASSLEVGAYNEQFF	TGTGCCAGCAGCTTAGAGGTTGGGGCATACAATGAGCAGTTCTTC